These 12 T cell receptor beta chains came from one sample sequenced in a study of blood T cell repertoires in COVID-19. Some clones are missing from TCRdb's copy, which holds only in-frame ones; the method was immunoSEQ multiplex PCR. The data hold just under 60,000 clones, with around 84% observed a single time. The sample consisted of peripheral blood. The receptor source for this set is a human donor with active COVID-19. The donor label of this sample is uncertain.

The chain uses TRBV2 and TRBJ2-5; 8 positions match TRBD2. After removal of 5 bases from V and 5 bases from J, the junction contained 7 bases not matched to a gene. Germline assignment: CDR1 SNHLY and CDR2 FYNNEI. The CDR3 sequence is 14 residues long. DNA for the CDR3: TGTGCCAGCAGTCTCGGGGGGGTTGGCGAGACCCAGTACTTC. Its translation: CASSLGGVGETQYF.

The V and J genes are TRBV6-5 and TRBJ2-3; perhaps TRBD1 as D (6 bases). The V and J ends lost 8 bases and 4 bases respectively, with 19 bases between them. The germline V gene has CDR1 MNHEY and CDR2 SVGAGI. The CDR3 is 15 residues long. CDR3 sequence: CASQDNRDPPDTQYF. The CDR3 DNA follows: TGTGCCAGCCAGGACAACAGGGATCCCCCAGATACGCAGTATTTT.

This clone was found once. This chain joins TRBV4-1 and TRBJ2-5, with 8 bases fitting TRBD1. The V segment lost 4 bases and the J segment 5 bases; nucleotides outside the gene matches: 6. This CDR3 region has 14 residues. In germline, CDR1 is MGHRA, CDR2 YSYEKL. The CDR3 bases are TGCGCCAGCAGCCGACAGGGGCCTGGGGAGACCCAGTACTTC. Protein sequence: CASSRQGPGETQYF.

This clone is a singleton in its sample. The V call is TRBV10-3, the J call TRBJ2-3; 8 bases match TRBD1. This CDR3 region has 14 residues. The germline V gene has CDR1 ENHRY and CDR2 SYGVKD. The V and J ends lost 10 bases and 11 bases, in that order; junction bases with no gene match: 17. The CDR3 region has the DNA TGTGCCACACAGTCAGGGGGCCTCTTCATCGAGCAGTATTTT. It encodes CATQSGGLFIEQYF.

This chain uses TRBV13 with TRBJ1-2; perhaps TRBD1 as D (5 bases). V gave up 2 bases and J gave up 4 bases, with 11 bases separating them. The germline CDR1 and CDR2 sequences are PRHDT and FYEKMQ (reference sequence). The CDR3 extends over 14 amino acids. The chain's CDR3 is CASSLLDRSYGYTF. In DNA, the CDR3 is TGTGCCAGCAGCTTACTTGACAGAAGCTATGGCTACACCTTC.

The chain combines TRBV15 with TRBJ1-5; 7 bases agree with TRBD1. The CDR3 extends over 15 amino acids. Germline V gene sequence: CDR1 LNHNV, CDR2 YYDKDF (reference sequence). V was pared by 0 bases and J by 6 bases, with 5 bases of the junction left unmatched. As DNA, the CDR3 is TGTGCCACCAGCAGAGATCTACAGGGGTTTCAGCCCCAGCATTTT. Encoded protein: CATSRDLQGFQPQHF. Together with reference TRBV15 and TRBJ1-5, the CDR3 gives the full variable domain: DAMVIQNPRYQVTQFGKPVTLSCSQTLNHNVMYWYQQKSSQAPKLLFHYYDKDFNNEADTPDNFQSRRPNTSFCFLDIRSPGLGDTAMYLCATSRDLQGFQPQHFGDGTRLSIL.

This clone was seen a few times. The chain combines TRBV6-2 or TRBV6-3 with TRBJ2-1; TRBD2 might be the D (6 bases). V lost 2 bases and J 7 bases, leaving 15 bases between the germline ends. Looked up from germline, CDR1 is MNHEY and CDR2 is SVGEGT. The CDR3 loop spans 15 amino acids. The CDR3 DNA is TGTGCCAGCAGTTACGGTCCGGGAGTGTTGAATGAGCAGTTCTTC. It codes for CASSYGPGVLNEQFF.

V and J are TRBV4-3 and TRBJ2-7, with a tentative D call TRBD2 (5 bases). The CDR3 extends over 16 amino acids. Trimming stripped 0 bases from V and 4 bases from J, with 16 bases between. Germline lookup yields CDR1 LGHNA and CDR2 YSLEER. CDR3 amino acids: CASSQDSTTTEYEQYF. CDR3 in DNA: TGCGCCAGCAGCCAAGATAGTACGACTACGGAATACGAGCAGTACTTC.

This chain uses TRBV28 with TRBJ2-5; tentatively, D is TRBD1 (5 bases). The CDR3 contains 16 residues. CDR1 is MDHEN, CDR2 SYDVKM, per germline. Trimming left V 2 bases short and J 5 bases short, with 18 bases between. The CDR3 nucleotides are TGTGCCAGCAGTTTAAGTGCAGGGATGGTACGGGAGACCCAGTACTTC. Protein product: CASSLSAGMVRETQYF.

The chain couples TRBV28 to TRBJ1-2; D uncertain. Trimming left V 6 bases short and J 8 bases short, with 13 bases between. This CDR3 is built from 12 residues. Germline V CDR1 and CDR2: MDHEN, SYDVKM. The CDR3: CASSGWSGGYTF. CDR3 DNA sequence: TGTGCCAGCAGCGGCTGGTCGGGAGGCTACACCTTC.

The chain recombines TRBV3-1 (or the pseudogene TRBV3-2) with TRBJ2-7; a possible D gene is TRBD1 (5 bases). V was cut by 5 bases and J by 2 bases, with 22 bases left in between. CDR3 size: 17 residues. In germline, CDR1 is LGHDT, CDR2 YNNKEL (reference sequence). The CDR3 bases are TGTGCCAGCAGCGCCGTTCCTCCTAGGGGTGTAGCCTACGAGCAGTACTTC. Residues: CASSAVPPRGVAYEQYF.

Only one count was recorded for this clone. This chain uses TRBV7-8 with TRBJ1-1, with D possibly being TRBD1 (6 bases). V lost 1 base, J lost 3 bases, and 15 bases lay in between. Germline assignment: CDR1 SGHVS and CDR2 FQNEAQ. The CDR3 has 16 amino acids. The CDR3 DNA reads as TGTGCCAGCAGCTTAGGTTACGGGGGGCGCGACACTGAAGCTTTCTTT. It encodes CASSLGYGGRDTEAFF.